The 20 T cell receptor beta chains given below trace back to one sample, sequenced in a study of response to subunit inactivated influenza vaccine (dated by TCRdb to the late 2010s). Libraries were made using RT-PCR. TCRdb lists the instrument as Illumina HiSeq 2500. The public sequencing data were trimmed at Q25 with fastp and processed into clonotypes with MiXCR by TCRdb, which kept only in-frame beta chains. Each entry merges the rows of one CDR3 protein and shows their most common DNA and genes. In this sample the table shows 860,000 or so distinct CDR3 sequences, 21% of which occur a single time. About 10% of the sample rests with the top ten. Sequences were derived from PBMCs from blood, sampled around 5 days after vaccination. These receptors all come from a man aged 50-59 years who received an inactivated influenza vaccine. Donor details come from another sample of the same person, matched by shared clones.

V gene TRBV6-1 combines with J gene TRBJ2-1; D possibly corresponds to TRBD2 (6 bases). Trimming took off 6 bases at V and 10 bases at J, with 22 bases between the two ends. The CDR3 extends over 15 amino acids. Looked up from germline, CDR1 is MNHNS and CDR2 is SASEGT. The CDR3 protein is CASSPTEGPGVEQFF. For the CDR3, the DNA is TGTGCCAGCAGCCCGACCGAGGGACCGGGGGTGGAGCAGTTCTTC.

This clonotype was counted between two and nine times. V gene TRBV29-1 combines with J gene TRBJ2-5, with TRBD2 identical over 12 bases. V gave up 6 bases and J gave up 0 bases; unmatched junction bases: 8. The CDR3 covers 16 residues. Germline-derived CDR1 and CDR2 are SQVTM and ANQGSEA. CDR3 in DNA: TGCAGCGTCGGGGGACTAGCGGGTGACTACCAAGAGACCCAGTACTTC. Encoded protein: CSVGGLAGDYQETQYF. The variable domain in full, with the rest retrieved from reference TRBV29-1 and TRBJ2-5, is SAVISQKPSRDICQRGTSLTIQCQVDSQVTMMFWYRQQPGQSLTLIATANQGSEATYESGFVIDKFPISRPNLTFSTLTVSNMSPEDSSIYLCSVGGLAGDYQETQYFGPGTRLLVL.

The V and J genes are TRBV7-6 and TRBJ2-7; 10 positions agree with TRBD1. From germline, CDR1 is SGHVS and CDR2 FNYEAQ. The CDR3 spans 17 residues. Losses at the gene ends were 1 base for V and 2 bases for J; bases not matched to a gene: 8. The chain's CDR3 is CASSLESGQGTPYEQYF. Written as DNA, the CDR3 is TGTGCCAGCAGCTTAGAGTCGGGACAGGGGACCCCCTACGAGCAGTACTTC.

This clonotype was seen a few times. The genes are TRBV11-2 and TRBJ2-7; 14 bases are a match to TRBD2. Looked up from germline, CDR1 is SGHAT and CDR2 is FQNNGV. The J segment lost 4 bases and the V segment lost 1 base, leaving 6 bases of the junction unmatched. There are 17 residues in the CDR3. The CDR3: CASSLGRTSGRTYEQYF. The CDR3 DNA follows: TGTGCCAGCAGCTTAGGGAGGACTAGCGGGAGGACATACGAGCAGTACTTC. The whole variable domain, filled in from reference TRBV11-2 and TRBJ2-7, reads EAGVAQSPRYKIIEKRQSVAFWCNPISGHATLYWYQQILGQGPKLLIQFQNNGVVDDSQLPKDRFSAERLKGVDSTLKIQPAKLEDSAVYLCASSLGRTSGRTYEQYFGPGTRLTVT.

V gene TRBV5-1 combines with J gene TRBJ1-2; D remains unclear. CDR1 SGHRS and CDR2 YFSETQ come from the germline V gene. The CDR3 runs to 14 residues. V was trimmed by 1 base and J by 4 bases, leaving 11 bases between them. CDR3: CASSLLSSTYGYTF. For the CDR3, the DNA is TGCGCCAGCAGCTTGTTATCCAGCACCTATGGCTACACCTTC.

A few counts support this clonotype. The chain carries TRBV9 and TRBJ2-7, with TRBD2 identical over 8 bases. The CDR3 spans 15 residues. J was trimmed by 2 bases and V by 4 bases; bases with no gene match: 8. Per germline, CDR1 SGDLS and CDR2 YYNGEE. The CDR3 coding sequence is TGTGCCAGCAGCCCCCGACTAGCGTCTCCCTACGAGCAGTACTTC. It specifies CASSPRLASPYEQYF. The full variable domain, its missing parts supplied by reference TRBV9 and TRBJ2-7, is DSGVTQTPKHLITATGQRVTLRCSPRSGDLSVYWYQQSLDQGLQFLIQYYNGEERAKGNILERFSAQQFPDLHSELNLSSLELGDSALYFCASSPRLASPYEQYFGPGTRLTVT.

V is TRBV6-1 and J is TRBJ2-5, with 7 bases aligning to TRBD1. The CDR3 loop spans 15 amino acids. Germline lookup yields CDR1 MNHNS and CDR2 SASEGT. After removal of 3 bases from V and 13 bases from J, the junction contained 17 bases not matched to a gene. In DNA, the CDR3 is TGTGCCAGCAGTGATCGTAAAGGGGGCCCTGCTGGAGGGTACTTC. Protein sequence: CASSDRKGGPAGGYF.

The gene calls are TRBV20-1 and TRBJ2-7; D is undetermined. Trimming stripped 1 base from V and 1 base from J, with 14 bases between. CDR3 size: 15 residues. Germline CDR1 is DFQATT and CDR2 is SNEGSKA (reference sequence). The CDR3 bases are TGCAGTGCTAGAGTCCCATCGGCACGTTCCTACGAGCAGTACTTC. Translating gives CSARVPSARSYEQYF.

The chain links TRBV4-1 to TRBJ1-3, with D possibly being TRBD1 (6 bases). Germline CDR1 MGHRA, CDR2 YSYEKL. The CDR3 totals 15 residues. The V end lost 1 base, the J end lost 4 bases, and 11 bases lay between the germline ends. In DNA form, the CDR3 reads TGCGCCAGCAGCCAAGGCGGAAGGGGGGGAAACACCATATATTTT. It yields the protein CASSQGGRGGNTIYF.

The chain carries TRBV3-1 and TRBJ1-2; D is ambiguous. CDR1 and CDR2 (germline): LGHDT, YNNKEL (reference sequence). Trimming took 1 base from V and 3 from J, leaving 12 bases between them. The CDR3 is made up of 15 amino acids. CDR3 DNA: TGTGCCAGCAGCCAAGCTAGGGTTTTGGACTATGGCTACACCTTC. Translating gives CASSQARVLDYGYTF.

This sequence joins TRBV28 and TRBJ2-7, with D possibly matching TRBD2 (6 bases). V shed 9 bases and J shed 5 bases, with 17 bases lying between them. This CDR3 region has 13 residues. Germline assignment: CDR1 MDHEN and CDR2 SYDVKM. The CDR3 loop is CASEDYSGDEQYF. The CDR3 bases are TGTGCCAGTGAGGACTACAGTGGGGACGAGCAGTACTTC.

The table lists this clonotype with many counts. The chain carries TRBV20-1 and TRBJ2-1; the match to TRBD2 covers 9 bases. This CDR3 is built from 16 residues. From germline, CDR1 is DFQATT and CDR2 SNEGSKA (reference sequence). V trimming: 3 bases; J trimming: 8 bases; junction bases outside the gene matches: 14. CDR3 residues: CSARQLAGVGRDEQFF. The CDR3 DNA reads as TGCAGTGCTAGGCAATTAGCGGGAGTGGGTCGGGATGAGCAGTTCTTC.

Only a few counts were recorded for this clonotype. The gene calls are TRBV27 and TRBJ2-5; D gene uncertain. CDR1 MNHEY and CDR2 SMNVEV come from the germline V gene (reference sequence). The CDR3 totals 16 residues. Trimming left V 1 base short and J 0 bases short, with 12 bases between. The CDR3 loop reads CASSLLAATYQETQYF. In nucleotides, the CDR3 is TGTGCCAGCAGTTTATTGGCAGCAACTTACCAAGAGACCCAGTACTTC.

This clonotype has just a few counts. CDR3 nucleotides: TGCAGTGCTAGTCCGACTAGCGGGCTAGATGAGCAGTTCTTC. It is translated as CSASPTSGLDEQFF. V is TRBV20-1 and J is TRBJ2-1; 10 bases agree with TRBD2. With V trimmed by 3 bases and J by 8 bases, 7 bases remained unmatched. The CDR3 contains 14 residues. Germline-derived CDR1 and CDR2 are DFQATT and SNEGSKA (reference sequence).

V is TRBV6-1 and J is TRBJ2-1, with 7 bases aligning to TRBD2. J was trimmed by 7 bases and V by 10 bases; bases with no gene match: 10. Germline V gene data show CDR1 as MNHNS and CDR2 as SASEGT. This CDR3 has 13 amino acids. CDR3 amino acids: CATSDSGLNEQFF. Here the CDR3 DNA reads TGTGCCACTTCGGATAGCGGGTTAAATGAGCAGTTCTTC.

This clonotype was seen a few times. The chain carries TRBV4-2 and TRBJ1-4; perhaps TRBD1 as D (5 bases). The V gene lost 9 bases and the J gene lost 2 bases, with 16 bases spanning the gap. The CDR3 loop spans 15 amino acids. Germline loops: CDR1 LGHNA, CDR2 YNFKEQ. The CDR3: CARGGYPPTNEKLFF. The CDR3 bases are TGTGCCAGGGGGGGGTACCCGCCGACTAATGAAAAACTGTTTTTT.

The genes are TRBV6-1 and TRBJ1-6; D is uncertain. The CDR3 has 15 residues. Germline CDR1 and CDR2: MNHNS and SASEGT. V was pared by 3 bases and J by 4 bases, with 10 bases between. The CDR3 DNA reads TGTGCCAGCAGTGACAGGAGAGGGTATAATTCACCCCTCCACTTT. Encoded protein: CASSDRRGYNSPLHF.

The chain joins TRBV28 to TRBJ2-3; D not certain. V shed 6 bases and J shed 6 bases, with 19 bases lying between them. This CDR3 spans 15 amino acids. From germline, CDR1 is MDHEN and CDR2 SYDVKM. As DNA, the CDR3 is TGTGCCAGCAGCGTTACAGCGAGCCCCGCTGATACGCAGTATTTT. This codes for CASSVTASPADTQYF.

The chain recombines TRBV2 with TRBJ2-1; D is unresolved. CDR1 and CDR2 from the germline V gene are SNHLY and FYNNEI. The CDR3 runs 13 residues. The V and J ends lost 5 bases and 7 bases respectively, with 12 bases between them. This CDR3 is CASSTDSKNEQFF. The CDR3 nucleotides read TGTGCCAGCAGTACGGATTCGAAAAATGAGCAGTTCTTC. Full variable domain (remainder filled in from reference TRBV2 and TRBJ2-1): EPEVTQTPSHQVTQMGQEVILRCVPISNHLYFYWYRQILGQKVEFLVSFYNNEISEKSEIFDDQFSVERPDGSNFTLKIRSTKLEDSAMYFCASSTDSKNEQFFGPGTRLTVL.

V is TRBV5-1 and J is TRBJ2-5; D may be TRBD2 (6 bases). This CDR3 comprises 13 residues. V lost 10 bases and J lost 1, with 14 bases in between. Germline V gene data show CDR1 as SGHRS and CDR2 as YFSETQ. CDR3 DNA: TGCGCCTCCCACCGGGACTCCCAAGAGACCCAGTACTTC. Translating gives CASHRDSQETQYF.